In this sample, the clone carrying this T cell receptor (beta chain) turned up once. Deletions cut 1 base from V and 6 bases from J, with 13 bases between. The CDR3 runs to 15 residues. The V gene's germline CDR1 is SGHTA and CDR2 FQGNSA. Original analysis: From reference gene primer amplification, estimates of nucleated cell counts were derived. Generated by immunoSEQ multiplex PCR, the TCRdb table keeps only in-frame clones and is missing some. V, J and clone size are taken as reported in that table, and D and trimming were inferred from the DNA itself. The profile covers hundreds of thousands of clones, with 65% to 90% appearing a single time and 10% to 15% taken by the ten largest. This sample was included in a study of blood T cell repertoires in COVID-19. Across the study: Acute and convalescent COVID-19 samples came from the United States, Italy and Spain. From T cells, B-cell-depleted T cells, or PBMCs came the material, which was cDNA or gDNA.

The sample consisted of peripheral blood. The chain uses TRBV7-2 and TRBJ2-1, with D possibly being TRBD2 (7 bases). The source of this sequence is a human donor in a cohort sampled during active COVID-19. The CDR3 DNA is TGTGCCAGCAGCTTAGGCATAGGGGGGGGCAATGAGCAGTTCTTC. This sequence encodes CASSLGIGGGNEQFF.